This entry features one TCR beta chain sequence. This clone's antigen is unknown. Per-base qualities were not stored, and no clone one base away is much larger. The data were obtained in a study of OX40 agonist ivuxolimab in advanced cancers. Regarding the research as a whole: Ivuxolimab, which targeted the costimulatory receptor OX40 (CD134), was an agonistic, fully human IgG2 monoclonal antibody. Intravenous ivuxolimab was administered to patients every 2 weeks at six dose levels: 0.01, 0.1, 0.3, 1.5, 3 and 10 mg/kg. Of the 50 to 55 dose-escalation patients, hepatocellular carcinoma was present in 19, melanoma in around 15, renal cell carcinoma in 9 and head and neck cancer in 9. In the dose-escalation cohort, 82.7% of patients were male, and the mean age was roughly 60 years, with a range of about 23 to 90. Prior anti-PD-1, anti-PD-L1 or anti-CTLA-4 therapy was permitted, and checkpoint inhibitors had been received by about 37% of dose-escalation patients. Partial responses were achieved by three dose-escalation patients, of whom one had hepatocellular carcinoma and two had cutaneous melanoma. Peripheral TCRbeta sequencing was intended to test whether TCR sequence diversity was altered and clonal T-cell expansion was caused by ivuxolimab. The monotherapy dose-escalation portion (N of about 57 patients) of the phase I ivuxolimab trial is reported in the paper. Results the study describes overall, beyond this receptor: Low levels of normalized T-cell clonal expansion were also seen in some patients who did not respond. After ivuxolimab, more expanded clones were found on average in CD8+ T cells than in CD4+ T cells. In partial responders in the 0.1-3.0 mg/kg groups, normalized peripheral clonal expansion was found to be among the lowest, especially among CD8+ T cells. The antigen specificity of the clonally expanded peripheral T cells was not determined. At doses of 0.1 to 3.0 mg/kg, clonal expansion of both CD4+ and CD8+ T cells in blood was seen between baseline and week 6.

Patients with autoimmune disease history or receiving systemic immunosuppression were excluded from the trial. In every dose cohort, peripheral blood was drawn for TCR sequencing at baseline, cycle 4 day 1, and cycle 7 day 1. Samples were obtained from an open-label, multicenter, first-in-human phase I dose-escalation trial of ivuxolimab. Adults with locally advanced or metastatic head and neck squamous cell, hepatocellular, melanoma or renal cell carcinoma were enrolled in the trial. CD4+ and CD8+ T cells were sorted separately from peripheral blood before TCR sequencing. For sequencing of the TCRbeta CDR3 region, genomic DNA was extracted from the sorted cells. TCRbeta CDR3 regions were sequenced using the immunoSEQ Assay. In TCRdb, the immuneACCESS table is reduced to in-frame sequences with V and J assigned. These tables do not hold every clone; where another copy was compared, an unresolved V gene accounts for under half, and the others remain unexplained. This sample lists 55,000 to 90,000 clones; approximately 80% were detected once. In total, the top ten clones hold around 0.96% of the sample.

Here the sequenced sample was CD4+ or CD8+ T cells sorted from blood, taken in a trial of the OX40 agonist ivuxolimab. The TCR originated in an adult with an advanced solid tumor such as melanoma, head and neck, liver or kidney cancer.

The nucleotide sequence reads TGTGCCAGCAGTTTATTAAGTGGCGACAGGGTCTACGAGCAGTACTTC. Its protein is CASSLLSGDRVYEQYF. Here the chain combines TRBV28 and TRBJ2-7, and 7 junctional nucleotides match TRBD1. V is trimmed back by 1 base and J by 3 bases, and the junction contains 9 bases that no gene match accounts for. In the germline V gene, CDR1 corresponds to MDHEN and CDR2 to SYDVKM. The CDR3 contains 16 residues, cysteine and phenylalanine counted. This entry keeps only the CDR3 DNA: 48 bases, framed from base 1.